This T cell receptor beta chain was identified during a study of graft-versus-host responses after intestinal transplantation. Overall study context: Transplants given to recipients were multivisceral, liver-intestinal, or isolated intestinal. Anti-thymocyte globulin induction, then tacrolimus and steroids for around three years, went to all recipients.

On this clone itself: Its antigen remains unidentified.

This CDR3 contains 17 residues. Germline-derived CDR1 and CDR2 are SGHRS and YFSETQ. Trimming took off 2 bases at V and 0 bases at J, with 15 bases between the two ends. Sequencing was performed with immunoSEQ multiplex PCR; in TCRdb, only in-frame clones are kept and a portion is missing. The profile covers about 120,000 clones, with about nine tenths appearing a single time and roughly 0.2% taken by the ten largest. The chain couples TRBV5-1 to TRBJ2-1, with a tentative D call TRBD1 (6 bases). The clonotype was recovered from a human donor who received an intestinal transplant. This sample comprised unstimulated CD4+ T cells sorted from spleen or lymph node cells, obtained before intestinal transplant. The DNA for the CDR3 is TGCGCCAGCAGCTTAGTTCCATTAGGGGGCTCCTACAATGAGCAGTTCTTC. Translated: CASSLVPLGGSYNEQFF.